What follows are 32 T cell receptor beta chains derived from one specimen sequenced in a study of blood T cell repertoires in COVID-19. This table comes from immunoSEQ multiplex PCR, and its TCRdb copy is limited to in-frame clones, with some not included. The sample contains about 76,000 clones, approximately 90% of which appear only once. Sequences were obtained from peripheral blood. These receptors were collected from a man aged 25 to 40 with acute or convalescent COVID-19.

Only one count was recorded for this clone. The CDR3 DNA sequence: TGTGCCAGCAGTACGGGCAATGAGCAGTTCTTC. Residues: CASSTGNEQFF. The chain is built from TRBV12-3 or TRBV12-4 and TRBJ2-1, with D hard to call. Trimming cost V 5 bases and J 6 bases, with 5 bases left between them. The CDR3 consists of 11 residues.

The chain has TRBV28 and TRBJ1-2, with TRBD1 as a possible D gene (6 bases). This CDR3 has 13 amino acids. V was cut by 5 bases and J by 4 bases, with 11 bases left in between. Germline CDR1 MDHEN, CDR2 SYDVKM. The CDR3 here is CASSPQGSYGYTF. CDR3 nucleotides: TGTGCCAGCAGTCCTCAGGGGTCCTATGGCTACACCTTC.

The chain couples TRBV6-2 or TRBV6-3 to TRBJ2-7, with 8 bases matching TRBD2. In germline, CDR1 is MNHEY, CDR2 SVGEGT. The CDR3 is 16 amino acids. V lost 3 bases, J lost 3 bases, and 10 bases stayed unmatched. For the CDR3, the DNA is TGTGCCAGCAGTTATTCGAGGCTAGCGGGCCTCTACGAGCAGTACTTC. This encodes CASSYSRLAGLYEQYF.

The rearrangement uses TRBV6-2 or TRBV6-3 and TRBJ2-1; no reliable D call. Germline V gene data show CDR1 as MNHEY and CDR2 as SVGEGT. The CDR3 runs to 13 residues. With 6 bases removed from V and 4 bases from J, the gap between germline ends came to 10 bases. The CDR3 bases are TGTGCCAGCAGCCCGGGCTCGTACAATGAGCAGTTCTTC. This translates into CASSPGSYNEQFF.

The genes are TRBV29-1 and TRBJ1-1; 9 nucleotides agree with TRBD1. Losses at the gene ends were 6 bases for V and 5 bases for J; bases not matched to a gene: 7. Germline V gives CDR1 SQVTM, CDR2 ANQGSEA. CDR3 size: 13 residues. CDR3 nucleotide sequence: TGCAGCGTCGTGGGACAGGGCGTGACTGAAGCTTTCTTT. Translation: CSVVGQGVTEAFF.

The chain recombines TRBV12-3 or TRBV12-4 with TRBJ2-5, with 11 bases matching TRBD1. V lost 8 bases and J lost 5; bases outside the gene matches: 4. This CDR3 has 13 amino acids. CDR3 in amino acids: CASGQGAAETQYF. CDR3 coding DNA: TGTGCCAGCGGACAGGGGGCTGCGGAGACCCAGTACTTC.

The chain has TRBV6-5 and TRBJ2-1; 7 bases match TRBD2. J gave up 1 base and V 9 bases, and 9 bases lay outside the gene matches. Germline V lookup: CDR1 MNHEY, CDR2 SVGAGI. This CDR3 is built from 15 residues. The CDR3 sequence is CASTAAGRSYNEQFF. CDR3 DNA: TGTGCCAGTACTGCAGCGGGAAGGTCCTACAATGAGCAGTTCTTC.

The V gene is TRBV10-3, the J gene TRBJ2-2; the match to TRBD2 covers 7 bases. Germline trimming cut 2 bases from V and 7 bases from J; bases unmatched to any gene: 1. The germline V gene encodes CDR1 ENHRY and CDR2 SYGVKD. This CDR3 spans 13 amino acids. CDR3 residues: CAISEPGGGELFF. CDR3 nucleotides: TGTGCCATCAGTGAGCCGGGGGGCGGGGAGCTGTTTTTT.

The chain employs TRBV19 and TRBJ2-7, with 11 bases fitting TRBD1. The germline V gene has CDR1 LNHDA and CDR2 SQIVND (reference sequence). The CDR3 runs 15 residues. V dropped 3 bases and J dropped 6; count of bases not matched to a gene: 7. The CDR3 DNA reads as TGTGCCAGTAGTATTGCTCCGGACAGGGGGCTCGAGCAGTACTTC. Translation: CASSIAPDRGLEQYF.

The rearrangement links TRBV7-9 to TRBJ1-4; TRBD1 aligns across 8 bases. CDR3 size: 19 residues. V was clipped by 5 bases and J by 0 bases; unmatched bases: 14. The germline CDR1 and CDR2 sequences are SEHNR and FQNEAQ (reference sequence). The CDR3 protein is CASSTPVGQAPATNEKLFF. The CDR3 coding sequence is TGTGCCAGCAGCACCCCCGTGGGACAGGCCCCTGCAACTAATGAAAAACTGTTTTTT.

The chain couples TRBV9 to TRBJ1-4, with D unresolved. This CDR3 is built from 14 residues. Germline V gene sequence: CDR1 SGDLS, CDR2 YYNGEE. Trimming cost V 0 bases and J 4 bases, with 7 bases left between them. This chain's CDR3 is CASSVDFGNEKLFF. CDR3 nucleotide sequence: TGTGCCAGCAGCGTAGACTTTGGTAATGAAAAACTGTTTTTT.

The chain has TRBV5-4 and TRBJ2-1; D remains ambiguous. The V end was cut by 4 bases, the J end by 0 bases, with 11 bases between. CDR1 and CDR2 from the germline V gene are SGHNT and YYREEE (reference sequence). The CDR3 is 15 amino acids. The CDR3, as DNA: TGTGCCAGCAGCCTGTCAGGAAGCTCCTACAATGAGCAGTTCTTC. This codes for CASSLSGSSYNEQFF.

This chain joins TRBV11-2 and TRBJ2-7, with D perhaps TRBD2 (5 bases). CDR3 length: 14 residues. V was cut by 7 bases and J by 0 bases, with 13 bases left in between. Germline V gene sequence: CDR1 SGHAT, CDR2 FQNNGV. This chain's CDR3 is CASTSWENSYEQYF. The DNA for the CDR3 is TGTGCCAGCACCTCCTGGGAGAACTCCTACGAGCAGTACTTC.

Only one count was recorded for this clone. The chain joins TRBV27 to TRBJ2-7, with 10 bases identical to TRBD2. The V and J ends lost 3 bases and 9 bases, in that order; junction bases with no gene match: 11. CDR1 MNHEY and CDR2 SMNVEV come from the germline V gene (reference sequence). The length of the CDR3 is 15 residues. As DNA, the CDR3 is TGTGCCAGCAGTTTCCCTAGCGGGGGTACCCAGGTGCAGTACTTC. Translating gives CASSFPSGGTQVQYF.

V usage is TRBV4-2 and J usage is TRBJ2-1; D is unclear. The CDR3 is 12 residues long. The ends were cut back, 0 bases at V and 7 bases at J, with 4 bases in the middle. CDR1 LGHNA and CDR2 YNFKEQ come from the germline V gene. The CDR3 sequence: CASSQDLNEQFF. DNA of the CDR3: TGTGCCAGCAGCCAAGATTTAAATGAGCAGTTCTTC.

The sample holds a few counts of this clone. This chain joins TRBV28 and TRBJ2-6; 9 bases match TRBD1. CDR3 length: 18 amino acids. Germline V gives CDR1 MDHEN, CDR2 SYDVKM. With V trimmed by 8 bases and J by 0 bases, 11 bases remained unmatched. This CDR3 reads CASAGRQGVSSGANVLTF. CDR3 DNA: TGTGCCAGCGCAGGCCGACAGGGGGTAAGCTCTGGGGCCAACGTCCTGACTTTC.

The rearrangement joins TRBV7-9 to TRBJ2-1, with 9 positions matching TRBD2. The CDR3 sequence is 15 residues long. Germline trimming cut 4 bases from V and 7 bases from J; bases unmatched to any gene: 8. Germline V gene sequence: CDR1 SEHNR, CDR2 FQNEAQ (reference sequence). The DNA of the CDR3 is TGTGCCAGCAGCTCTAGAGCGGGAGGAGGAAATGAGCAGTTCTTC. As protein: CASSSRAGGGNEQFF.

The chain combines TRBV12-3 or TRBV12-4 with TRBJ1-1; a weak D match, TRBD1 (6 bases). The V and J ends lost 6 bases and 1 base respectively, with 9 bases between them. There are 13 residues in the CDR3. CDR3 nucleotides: TGTGCCAGCAGGATACAGGGGAACACTGAAGCTTTCTTT. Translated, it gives CASRIQGNTEAFF.

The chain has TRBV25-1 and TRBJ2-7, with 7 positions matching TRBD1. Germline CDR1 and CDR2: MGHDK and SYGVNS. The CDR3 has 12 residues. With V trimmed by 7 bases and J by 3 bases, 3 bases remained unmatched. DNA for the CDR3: TGTGCCAGCAAGGGGGCCAACTACGAGCAGTACTTC. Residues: CASKGANYEQYF.

For the CDR3, the DNA is TGTGCCAGCAGCTTTTTCACTAGCGGGACCCAGGACACAGATACGCAGTATTTT. Translated, it gives CASSFFTSGTQDTDTQYF. The rearrangement joins TRBV7-2 to TRBJ2-3, with 10 bases identical to TRBD2. Germline lookup yields CDR1 SGHTA and CDR2 FQGNSA. There are 18 residues in the CDR3. The V gene end was trimmed by 3 bases and the J gene end by 2 bases; junction bases not matched to a gene: 11. Combining the CDR3 with reference TRBV7-2 and TRBJ2-3 gives the whole variable domain GAGVSQSPSNKVTEKGKDVELRCDPISGHTALYWYRQSLGQGLEFLIYFQGNSAPDKSGLPSDRFSAERTGGSVSTLTIQRTQQEDSAVYLCASSFFTSGTQDTDTQYFGPGTRLTVL.

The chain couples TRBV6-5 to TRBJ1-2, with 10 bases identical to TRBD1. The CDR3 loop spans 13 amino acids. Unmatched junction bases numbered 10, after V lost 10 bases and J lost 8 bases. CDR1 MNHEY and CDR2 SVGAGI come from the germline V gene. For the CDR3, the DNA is TGTGCCATCCGGACAGGGGGGAAAGGCGGCTACACCTTC. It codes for CAIRTGGKGGYTF.

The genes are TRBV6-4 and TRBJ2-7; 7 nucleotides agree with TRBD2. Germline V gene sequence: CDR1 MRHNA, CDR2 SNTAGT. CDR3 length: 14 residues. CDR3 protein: CALNGREPPGEQYF. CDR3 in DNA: TGTGCACTAAATGGGCGGGAGCCCCCTGGGGAGCAGTACTTC.

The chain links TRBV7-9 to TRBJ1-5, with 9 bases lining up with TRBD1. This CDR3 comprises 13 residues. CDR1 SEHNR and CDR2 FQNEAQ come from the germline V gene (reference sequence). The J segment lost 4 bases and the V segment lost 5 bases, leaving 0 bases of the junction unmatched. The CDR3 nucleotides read TGTGCCAGCAGCGGGACAGGGAATCAGCCCCAGCATTTT. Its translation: CASSGTGNQPQHF.

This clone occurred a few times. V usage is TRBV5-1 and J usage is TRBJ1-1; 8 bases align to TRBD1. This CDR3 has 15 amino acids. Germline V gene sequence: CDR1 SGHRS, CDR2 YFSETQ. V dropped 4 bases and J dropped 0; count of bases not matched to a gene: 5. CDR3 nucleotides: TGCGCCAGCAGCACGGGGACAGGAGTGAACACTGAAGCTTTCTTT. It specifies CASSTGTGVNTEAFF.

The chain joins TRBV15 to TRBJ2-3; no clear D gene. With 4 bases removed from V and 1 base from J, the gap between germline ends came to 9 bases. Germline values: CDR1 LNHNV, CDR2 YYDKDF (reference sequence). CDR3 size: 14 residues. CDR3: CATSKISRTDTQYF. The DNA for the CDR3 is TGTGCCACCAGCAAGATAAGCCGCACAGATACGCAGTATTTT.

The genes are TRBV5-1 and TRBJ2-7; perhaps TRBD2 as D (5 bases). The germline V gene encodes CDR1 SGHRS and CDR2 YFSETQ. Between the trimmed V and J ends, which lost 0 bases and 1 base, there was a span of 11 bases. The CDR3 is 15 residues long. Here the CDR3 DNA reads TGCGCCAGCAGCTTGGGGTTCGGCGGGTCCTACGAGCAGTACTTC. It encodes CASSLGFGGSYEQYF.

The CDR3: CSVSLGEQFF. For the CDR3, the DNA is TGCAGCGTTTCACTCGGGGAGCAGTTCTTC. The chain has TRBV29-1 and TRBJ2-1; D is ambiguous. The CDR3 length is 10 residues. In germline, CDR1 is SQVTM, CDR2 ANQGSEA. The V end was cut by 5 bases, the J end by 10 bases, with 9 bases between.

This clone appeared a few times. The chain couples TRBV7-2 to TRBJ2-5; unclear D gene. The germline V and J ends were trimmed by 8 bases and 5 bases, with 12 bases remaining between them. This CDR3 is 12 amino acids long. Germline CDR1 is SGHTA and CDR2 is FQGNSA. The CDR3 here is CASGSFGETQYF. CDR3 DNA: TGTGCCAGCGGGTCCTTCGGGGAGACCCAGTACTTC. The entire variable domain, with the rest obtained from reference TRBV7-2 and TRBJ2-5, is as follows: GAGVSQSPSNKVTEKGKDVELRCDPISGHTALYWYRQSLGQGLEFLIYFQGNSAPDKSGLPSDRFSAERTGGSVSTLTIQRTQQEDSAVYLCASGSFGETQYFGPGTRLLVL.

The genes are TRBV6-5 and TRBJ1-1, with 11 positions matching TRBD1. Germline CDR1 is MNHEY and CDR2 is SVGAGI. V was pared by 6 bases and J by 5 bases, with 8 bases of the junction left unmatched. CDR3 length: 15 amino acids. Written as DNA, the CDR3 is TGTGCCAGCAGCCGGCCCGGACAGGGGGCAACTGAAGCTTTCTTT. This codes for CASSRPGQGATEAFF.

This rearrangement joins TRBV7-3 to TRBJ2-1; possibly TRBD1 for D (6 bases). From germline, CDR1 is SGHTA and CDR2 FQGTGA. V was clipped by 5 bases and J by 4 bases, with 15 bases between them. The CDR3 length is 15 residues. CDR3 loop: CASSQTGEPYNEQFF. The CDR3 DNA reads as TGTGCCAGCAGCCAGACAGGCGAACCTTACAATGAGCAGTTCTTC.

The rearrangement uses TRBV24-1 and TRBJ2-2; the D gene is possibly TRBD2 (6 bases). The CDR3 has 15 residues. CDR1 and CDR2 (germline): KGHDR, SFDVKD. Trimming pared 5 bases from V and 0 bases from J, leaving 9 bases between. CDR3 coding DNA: TGTGCCACCAGTGCAGCGGGCGCGAACACCGGGGAGCTGTTTTTT. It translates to CATSAAGANTGELFF.

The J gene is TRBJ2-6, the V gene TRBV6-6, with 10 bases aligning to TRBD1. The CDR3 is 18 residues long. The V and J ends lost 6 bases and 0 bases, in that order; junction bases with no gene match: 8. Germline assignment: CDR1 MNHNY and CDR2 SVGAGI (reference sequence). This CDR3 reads CASRRQGADLSGANVLTF. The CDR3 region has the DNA TGTGCCAGCAGGCGACAGGGGGCGGACCTCTCTGGGGCCAACGTCCTGACTTTC.